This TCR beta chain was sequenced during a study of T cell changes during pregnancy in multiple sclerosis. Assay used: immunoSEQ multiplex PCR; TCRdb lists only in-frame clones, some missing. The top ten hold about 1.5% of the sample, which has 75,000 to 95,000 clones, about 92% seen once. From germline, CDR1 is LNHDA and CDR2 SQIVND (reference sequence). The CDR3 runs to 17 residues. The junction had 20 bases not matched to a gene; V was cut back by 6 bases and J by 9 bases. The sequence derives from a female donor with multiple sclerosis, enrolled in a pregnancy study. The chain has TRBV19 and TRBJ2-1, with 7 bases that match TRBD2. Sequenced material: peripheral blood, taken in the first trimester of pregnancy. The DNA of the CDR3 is TGTGCCAGTAGACCCCGGGTAGCGGGTGCCACCCTCGGTGAGCAGTTCTTC. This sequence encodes CASRPRVAGATLGEQFF. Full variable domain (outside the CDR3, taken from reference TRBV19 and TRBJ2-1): DGGITQSPKYLFRKEGQNVTLSCEQNLNHDAMYWYRQDPGQGLRLIYYSQIVNDFQKGDIAEGYSVSREKKESFPLTVTSAQKNPTAFYLCASRPRVAGATLGEQFFGPGTRLTVL.